This paragraph reports one TCR beta chain. No antigen is known for it. TCRdb's table, derived via immunoSEQ multiplex PCR, lists solely in-frame clones and lacks some. The table has 13,000 to 15,000 clones, 80% to 95% seen once. The CDR3 totals 13 residues. CDR1 is MNHNS and CDR2 is SASEGT in the germline V gene. V lost 4 bases to trimming and J lost 3 bases, with 7 bases between them. This entry comes from a study of T cells and Merkel cell carcinoma outcomes. Whole-study results and caveats: Merkel cell carcinoma outcomes were reportedly predicted by repertoire and T-cell density.

This TCR came from a human donor with Merkel cell carcinoma. What was sequenced was tumor tissue from Merkel cell carcinoma. The chain links TRBV6-1 to TRBJ1-3; D might be TRBD1 (5 bases). The DNA for the CDR3 is TGTGCCAGCAGTGGGGACCGTGGAAACACCATATATTTT. Its protein product is CASSGDRGNTIYF.